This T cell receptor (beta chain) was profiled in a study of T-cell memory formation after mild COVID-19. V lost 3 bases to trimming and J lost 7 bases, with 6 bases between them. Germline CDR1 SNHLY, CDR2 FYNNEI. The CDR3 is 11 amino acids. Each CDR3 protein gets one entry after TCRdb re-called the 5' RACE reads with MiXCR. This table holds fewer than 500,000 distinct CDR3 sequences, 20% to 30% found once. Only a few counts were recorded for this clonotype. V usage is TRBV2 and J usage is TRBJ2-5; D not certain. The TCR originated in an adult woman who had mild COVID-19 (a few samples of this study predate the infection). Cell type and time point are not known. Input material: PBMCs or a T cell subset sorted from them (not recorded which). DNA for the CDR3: TGTGCCAGCAGTGATTTGGGGACCCAGTACTTC. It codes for CASSDLGTQYF.